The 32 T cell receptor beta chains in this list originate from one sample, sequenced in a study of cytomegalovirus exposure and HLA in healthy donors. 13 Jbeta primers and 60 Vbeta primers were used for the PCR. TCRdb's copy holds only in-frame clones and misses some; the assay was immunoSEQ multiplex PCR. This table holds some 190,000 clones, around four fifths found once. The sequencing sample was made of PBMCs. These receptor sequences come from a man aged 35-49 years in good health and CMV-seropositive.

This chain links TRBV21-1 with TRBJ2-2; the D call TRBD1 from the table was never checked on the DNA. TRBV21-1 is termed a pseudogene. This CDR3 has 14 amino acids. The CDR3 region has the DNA TGTGCCAGCAGCACGGCAGGGAACACCGGGGAGCTGTTTTTT. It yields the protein CASSTAGNTGELFF.

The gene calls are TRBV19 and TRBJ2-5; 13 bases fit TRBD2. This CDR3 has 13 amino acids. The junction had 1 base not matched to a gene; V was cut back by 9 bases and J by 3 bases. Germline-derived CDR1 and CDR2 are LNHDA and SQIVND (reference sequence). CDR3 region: CASGTSGKETQYF. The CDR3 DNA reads TGTGCCAGCGGGACTAGCGGGAAAGAGACCCAGTACTTC.

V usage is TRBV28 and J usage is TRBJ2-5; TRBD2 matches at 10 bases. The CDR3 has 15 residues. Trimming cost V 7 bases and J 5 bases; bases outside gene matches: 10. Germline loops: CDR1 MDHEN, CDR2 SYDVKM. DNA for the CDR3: TGTGCCAGCAATGAACCGGGACTAGCGAGTGAGACCCAGTACTTC. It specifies CASNEPGLASETQYF.

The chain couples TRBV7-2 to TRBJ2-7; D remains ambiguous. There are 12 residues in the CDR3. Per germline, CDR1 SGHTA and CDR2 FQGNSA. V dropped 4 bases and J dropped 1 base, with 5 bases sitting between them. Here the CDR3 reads CASSSTSYEQYF. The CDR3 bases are TGTGCCAGCAGCTCTACTTCCTACGAGCAGTACTTC. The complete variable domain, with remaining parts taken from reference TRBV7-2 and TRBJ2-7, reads GAGVSQSPSNKVTEKGKDVELRCDPISGHTALYWYRQSLGQGLEFLIYFQGNSAPDKSGLPSDRFSAERTGGSVSTLTIQRTQQEDSAVYLCASSSTSYEQYFGPGTRLTVT.

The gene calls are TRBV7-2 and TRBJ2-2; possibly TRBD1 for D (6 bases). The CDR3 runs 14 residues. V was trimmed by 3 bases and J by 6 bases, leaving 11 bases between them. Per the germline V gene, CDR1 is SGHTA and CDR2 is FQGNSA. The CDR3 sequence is CASSFSGAAGELFF. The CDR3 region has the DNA TGTGCCAGCAGCTTTTCAGGGGCCGCCGGGGAGCTGTTTTTT.

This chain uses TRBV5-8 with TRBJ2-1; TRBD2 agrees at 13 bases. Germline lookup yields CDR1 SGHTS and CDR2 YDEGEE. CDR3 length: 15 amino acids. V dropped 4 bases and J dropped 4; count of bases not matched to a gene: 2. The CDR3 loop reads CASSMGLAGYNEQFF. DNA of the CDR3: TGTGCCAGCAGCATGGGACTAGCGGGATACAATGAGCAGTTCTTC.

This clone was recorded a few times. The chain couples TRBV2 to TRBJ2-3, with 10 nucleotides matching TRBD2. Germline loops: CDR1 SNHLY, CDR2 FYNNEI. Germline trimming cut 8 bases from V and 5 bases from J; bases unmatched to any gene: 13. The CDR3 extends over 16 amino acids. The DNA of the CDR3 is TGTGCCAGCCGGTTGTCCATAGGGACTAGCGTAGATACGCAGTATTTT. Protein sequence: CASRLSIGTSVDTQYF.

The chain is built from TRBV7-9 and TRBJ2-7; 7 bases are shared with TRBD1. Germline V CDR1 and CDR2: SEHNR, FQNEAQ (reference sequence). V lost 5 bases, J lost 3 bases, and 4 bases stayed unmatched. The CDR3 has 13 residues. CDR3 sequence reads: CASSRDRDYEQYF. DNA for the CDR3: TGTGCCAGCAGCCGGGACAGAGACTACGAGCAGTACTTC.

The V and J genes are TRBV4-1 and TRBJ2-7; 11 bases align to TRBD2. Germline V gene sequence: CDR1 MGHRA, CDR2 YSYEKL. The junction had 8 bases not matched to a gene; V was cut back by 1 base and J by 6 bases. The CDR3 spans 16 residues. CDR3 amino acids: CASSQGLAGGLFEQYF. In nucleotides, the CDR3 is TGCGCCAGCAGCCAAGGGCTAGCGGGAGGATTATTCGAGCAGTACTTC.

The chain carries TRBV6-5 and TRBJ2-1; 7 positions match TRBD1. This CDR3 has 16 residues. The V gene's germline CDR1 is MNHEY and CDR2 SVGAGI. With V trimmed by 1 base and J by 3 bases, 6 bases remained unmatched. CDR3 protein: CASSYWGTADYNEQFF. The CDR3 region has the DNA TGTGCCAGCAGTTACTGGGGGACAGCGGACTACAATGAGCAGTTCTTC.

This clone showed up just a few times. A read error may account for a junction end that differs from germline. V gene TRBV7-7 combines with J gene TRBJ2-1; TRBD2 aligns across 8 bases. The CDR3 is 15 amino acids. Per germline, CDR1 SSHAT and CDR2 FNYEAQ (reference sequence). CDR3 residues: CASSSSAGANNEQFF. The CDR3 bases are TGTGCTAGCAGCTCCTCAGCGGGAGCCAACAATGAGCAGTTCTTC.

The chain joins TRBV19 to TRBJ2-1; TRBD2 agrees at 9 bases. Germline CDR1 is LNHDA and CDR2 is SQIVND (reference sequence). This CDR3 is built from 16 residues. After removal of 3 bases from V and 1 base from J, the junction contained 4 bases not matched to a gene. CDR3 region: CASSIASGTSYNEQFF. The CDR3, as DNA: TGTGCCAGTAGTATCGCTAGCGGGACATCCTACAATGAGCAGTTCTTC. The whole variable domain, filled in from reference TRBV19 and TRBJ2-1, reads DGGITQSPKYLFRKEGQNVTLSCEQNLNHDAMYWYRQDPGQGLRLIYYSQIVNDFQKGDIAEGYSVSREKKESFPLTVTSAQKNPTAFYLCASSIASGTSYNEQFFGPGTRLTVL.

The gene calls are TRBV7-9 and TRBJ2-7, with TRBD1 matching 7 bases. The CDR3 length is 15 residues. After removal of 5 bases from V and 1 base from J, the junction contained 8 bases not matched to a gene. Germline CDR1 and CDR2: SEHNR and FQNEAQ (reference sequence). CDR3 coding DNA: TGTGCCAGCAGCGGATTCCGGGACAGATCCTACGAGCAGTACTTC. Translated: CASSGFRDRSYEQYF.

Here the CDR3 reads CATQGGYGYTF. CDR3 nucleotides: TGTGCCACCCAGGGCGGCTATGGCTACACCTTC. The chain joins TRBV28 to TRBJ1-2; D is perhaps TRBD1 (5 bases). Trimming took off 10 bases at V and 4 bases at J, with 10 bases between the two ends. The CDR3 spans 11 residues. In germline, CDR1 is MDHEN, CDR2 SYDVKM.

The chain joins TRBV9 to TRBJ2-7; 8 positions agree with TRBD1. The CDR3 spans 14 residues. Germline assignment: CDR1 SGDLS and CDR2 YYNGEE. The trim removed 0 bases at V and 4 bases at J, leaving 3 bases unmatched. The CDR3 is CASSVGTGMYEQYF. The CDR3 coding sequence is TGTGCCAGCAGCGTAGGGACAGGGATGTACGAGCAGTACTTC.

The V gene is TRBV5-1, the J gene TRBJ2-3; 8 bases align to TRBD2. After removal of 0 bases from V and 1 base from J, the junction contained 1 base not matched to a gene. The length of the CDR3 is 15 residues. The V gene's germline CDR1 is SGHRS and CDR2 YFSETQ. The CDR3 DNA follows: TGCGCCAGCAGCTTGGAGACTAGCGGCACAGATACGCAGTATTTT. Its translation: CASSLETSGTDTQYF.

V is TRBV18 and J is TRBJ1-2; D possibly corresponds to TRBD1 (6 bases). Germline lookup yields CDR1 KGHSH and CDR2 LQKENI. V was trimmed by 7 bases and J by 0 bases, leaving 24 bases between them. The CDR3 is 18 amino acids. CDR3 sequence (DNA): TGTGCCAGCTTACCCATTGGACAGAGCCGAGGCACTAACTATGGCTACACCTTC. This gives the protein CASLPIGQSRGTNYGYTF.

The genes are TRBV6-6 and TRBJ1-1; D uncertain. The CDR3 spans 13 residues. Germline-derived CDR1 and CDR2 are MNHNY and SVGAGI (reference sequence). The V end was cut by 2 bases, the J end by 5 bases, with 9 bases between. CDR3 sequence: CASSYGEGTEAFF. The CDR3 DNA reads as TGTGCCAGCAGTTACGGGGAGGGAACTGAAGCTTTCTTT.

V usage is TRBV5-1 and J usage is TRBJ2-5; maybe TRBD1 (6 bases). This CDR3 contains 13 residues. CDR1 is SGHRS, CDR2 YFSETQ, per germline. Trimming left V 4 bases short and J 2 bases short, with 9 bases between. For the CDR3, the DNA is TGCGCCAGCAGCACGACAGGACAAGAGACCCAGTACTTC. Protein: CASSTTGQETQYF.

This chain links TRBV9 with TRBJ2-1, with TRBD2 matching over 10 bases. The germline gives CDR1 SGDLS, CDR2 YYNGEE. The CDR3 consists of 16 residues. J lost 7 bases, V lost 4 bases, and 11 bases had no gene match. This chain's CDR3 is CASSPEGGLATNEQFF. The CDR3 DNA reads TGTGCCAGCAGCCCCGAGGGGGGACTAGCGACTAATGAGCAGTTCTTC.

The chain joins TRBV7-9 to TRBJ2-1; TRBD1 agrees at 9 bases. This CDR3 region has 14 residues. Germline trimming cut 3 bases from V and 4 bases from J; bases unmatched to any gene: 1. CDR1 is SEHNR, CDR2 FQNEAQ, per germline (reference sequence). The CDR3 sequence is CASSLGTGYNEQFF. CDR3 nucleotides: TGTGCCAGCAGCTTGGGGACAGGGTACAATGAGCAGTTCTTC. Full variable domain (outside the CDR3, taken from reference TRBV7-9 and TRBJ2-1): DTGVSQNPRHKITKRGQNVTFRCDPISEHNRLYWYRQTLGQGPEFLTYFQNEAQLEKSRLLSDRFSAERPKGSFSTLEIQRTEQGDSAMYLCASSLGTGYNEQFFGPGTRLTVL.

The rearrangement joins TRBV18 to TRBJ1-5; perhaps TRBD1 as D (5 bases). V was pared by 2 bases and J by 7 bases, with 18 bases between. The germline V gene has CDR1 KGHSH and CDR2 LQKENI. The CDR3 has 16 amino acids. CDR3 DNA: TGTGCCAGCTCACCATTTAAAACAGGCCTCCTACAGCCCCAGCATTTT. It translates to CASSPFKTGLLQPQHF.

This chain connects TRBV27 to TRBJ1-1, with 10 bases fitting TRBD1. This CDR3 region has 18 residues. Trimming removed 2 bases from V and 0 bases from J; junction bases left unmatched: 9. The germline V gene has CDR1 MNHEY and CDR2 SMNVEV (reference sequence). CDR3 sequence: CASSLERDRGSLNTEAFF. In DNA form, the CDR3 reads TGTGCCAGCAGTTTAGAGAGGGACAGGGGTTCGTTGAACACTGAAGCTTTCTTT.

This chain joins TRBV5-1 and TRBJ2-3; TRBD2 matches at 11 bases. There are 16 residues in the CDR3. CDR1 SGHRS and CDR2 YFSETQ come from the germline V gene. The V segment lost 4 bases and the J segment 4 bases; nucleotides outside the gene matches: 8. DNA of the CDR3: TGCGCCAGCAGCGAGGAACTAGCGGGAGCCGCAGATACGCAGTATTTT. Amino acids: CASSEELAGAADTQYF.

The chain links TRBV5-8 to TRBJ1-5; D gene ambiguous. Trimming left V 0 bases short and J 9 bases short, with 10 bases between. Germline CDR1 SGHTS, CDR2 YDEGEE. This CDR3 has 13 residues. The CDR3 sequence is CASSLEGSGPQHF. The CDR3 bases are TGTGCCAGCAGCTTGGAAGGTTCGGGGCCCCAGCATTTT.

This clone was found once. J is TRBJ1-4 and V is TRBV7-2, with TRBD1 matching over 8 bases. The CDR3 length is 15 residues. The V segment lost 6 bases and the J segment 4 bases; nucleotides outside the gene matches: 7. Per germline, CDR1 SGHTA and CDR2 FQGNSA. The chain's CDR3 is CASRTETGVNEKLFF. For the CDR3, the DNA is TGTGCCAGCAGAACCGAGACAGGGGTTAATGAAAAACTGTTTTTT. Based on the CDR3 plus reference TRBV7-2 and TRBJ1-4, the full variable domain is GAGVSQSPSNKVTEKGKDVELRCDPISGHTALYWYRQSLGQGLEFLIYFQGNSAPDKSGLPSDRFSAERTGGSVSTLTIQRTQQEDSAVYLCASRTETGVNEKLFFGSGTQLSVL.

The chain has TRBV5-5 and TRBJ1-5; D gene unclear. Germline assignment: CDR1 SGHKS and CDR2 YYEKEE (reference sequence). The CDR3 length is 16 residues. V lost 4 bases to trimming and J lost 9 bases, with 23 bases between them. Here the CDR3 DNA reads TGTGCCAGCAGCCTCACCGGAAGGGCGATCAGCGGGCCCCAGCATTTT. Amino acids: CASSLTGRAISGPQHF.

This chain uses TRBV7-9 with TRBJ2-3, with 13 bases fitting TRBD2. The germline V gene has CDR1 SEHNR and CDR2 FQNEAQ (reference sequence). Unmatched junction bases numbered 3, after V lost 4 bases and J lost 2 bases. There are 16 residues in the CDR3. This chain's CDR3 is CASSSGLAGPTDTQYF. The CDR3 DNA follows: TGTGCCAGCAGCTCGGGACTAGCGGGACCCACAGATACGCAGTATTTT.

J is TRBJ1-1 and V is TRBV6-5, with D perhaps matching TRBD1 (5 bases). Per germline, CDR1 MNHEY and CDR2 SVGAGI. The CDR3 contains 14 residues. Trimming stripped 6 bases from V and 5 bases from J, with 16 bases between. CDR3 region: CASRNAGTGTEAFF. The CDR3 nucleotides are TGTGCCAGCAGAAACGCAGGGACTGGGACTGAAGCTTTCTTT.

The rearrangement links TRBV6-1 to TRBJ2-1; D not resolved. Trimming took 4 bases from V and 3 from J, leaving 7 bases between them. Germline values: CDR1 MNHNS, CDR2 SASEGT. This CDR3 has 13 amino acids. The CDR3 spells CASSGLVYNEQFF. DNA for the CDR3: TGTGCCAGCAGTGGGCTGGTCTACAATGAGCAGTTCTTC.

The CDR3 DNA reads as TGTGCCAGCAGCTTAACGTTGGCGGGAGCCACGGGGGAGCTGTTTTTT. Residues: CASSLTLAGATGELFF. The chain carries TRBV7-2 and TRBJ2-2, with 7 nucleotides matching TRBD2. The germline V gene encodes CDR1 SGHTA and CDR2 FQGNSA. V gave up 2 bases and J gave up 8 bases; unmatched junction bases: 11. CDR3 length equals 16 residues.

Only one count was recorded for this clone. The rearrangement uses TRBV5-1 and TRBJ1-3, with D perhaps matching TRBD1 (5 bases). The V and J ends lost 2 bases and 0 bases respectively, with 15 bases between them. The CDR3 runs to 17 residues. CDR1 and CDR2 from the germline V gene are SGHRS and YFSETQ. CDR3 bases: TGCGCCAGCAGCTTTGGCCCTCGAAGGGGCTCTGGAAACACCATATATTTT. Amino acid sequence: CASSFGPRRGSGNTIYF.